This is a list of T cell receptor beta chains from one sample in a study of T cell repertoires in cytomegalovirus infection. TCRdb passed the reads through MiXCR, listing each CDR3 protein once. The sample carries a few hundred thousand distinct CDR3 sequences, about 20% recorded once. No antigen has been identified for these receptors. The input for sequencing was cultured PBMCs, taken from culture after CMV antigen stimulation. The receptors shown here come from a human donor in good health (CMV status not recorded). Some clones in this sample may be carry-over from other donors' samples. The CDR3 runs from the conserved cysteine through the conserved F or W. Each record gives: V gene, D gene, J gene, clone size, CDR3 protein, CDR3 DNA. D genes are given only for firm matches. Size is stated for part of the rows, as once, few or many counts, or as a class when the clone is expanded.

V: TRBV12-5
D: TRBD2
J: TRBJ2-5
size: many
CDR3: CASGFRLAGGGETQYF
DNA: TGTGCTAGTGGTTTCCGACTAGCGGGAGGGGGAGAGACCCAGTACTTC

V: TRBV6-2/TRBV6-3
D: NA
J: TRBJ2-1
size: few
CDR3: CASSQNPHGGMDWSEQFF
DNA: TGTGCCAGCAGCCAAAACCCCCATGGAGGGATGGATTGGAGTGAGCAGTTCTTC

V: TRBV7-6
D: TRBD2
J: TRBJ2-7
size: many
CDR3: CASSLAVSGSGEQYF
DNA: TGTGCCAGCAGCTTAGCTGTTAGCGGGAGTGGCGAGCAGTACTTC

V: TRBV7-8
D: NA
J: TRBJ1-1
size: many
CDR3: CASSLQAIALEAFF
DNA: TGTGCCAGCAGCTTACAAGCAATCGCCCTTGAAGCTTTCTTT

V: TRBV27
D: NA
J: TRBJ1-5
size: many
CDR3: CASSTYRDSQPQHF
DNA: TGTGCCAGCAGTACCTACAGGGATAGTCAGCCCCAGCATTTT

V: TRBV6-2/TRBV6-3
D: NA
J: TRBJ2-5
size: once
CDR3: CASSYSRASDGTQYF
DNA: TGTGCCAGCAGTTACTCGAGGGCTAGCGACGGGACCCAGTACTTC

V: TRBV4-3
D: NA
J: TRBJ2-5
size: many
CDR3: CASSQSIRAQETQYF
DNA: TGCGCCAGCAGCCAGAGCATCAGGGCCCAAGAGACCCAGTACTTC

V: TRBV12-3/TRBV12-4
D: TRBD1
J: TRBJ2-3
size: NA
CDR3: CASSLTTGLSTDTQYF
DNA: TGTGCCAGCAGTTTGACGACAGGGTTGAGCACAGATACGCAGTATTTT

V: TRBV12-3/TRBV12-4
D: NA
J: TRBJ2-2
size: few
CDR3: CASSFLEQGELFF
DNA: TGTGCCAGCAGTTTCCTTGAACAGGGGGAGCTGTTTTTT

V: TRBV7-2
D: TRBD1
J: TRBJ2-5
size: many
CDR3: CASSPRGRPQETQYF
DNA: TGTGCCAGCAGCCCCAGGGGGCGCCCCCAAGAGACCCAGTACTTC

V: TRBV9
D: NA
J: TRBJ1-5
size: NA
CDR3: CASSDGGNQPQHF
DNA: TGTGCCAGCAGCGACGGGGGTAATCAGCCCCAGCATTTT

V: TRBV12-3/TRBV12-4
D: TRBD1
J: TRBJ2-2
size: few
CDR3: CASSPRTGDTGELFF
DNA: TGTGCCAGCAGTCCTCGGACAGGGGACACCGGGGAGCTGTTTTTT

V: TRBV7-9
D: TRBD2
J: TRBJ2-5
size: many
CDR3: CASSLGLAGKETQYF
DNA: TGTGCCAGCAGCTTAGGCCTAGCGGGTAAAGAGACCCAGTACTTC

V: TRBV7-8
D: NA
J: TRBJ2-7
size: many
CDR3: CASSLAELSKEQYF
DNA: TGTGCCAGCAGCTTAGCGGAGCTTTCGAAGGAGCAGTACTTC

V: TRBV12-5
D: NA
J: TRBJ2-7
size: NA
CDR3: CASGPRADYEQYF
DNA: TGTGCTAGTGGCCCGAGGGCAGACTACGAGCAGTACTTC

V: TRBV7-6
D: NA
J: TRBJ2-3
size: few
CDR3: CASSARDGRDTQYF
DNA: TGTGCCAGCAGCGCTCGGGACGGACGAGATACGCAGTATTTT

V: TRBV5-1
D: TRBD1
J: TRBJ2-7
size: NA
CDR3: CASSTGQASYEQYF
DNA: TGCGCCAGCAGCACTGGACAGGCCTCCTACGAGCAGTACTTC

V: TRBV6-5
D: TRBD1
J: TRBJ1-1
size: few
CDR3: CASSLFVDRDTEAFF
DNA: TGTGCCAGCAGCCTCTTCGTGGACAGGGATACTGAAGCTTTCTTT

V: TRBV28
D: TRBD2
J: TRBJ2-1
size: NA
CDR3: CASSSPTSGRLDEQFF
DNA: TGTGCCAGCAGTTCCCCGACTAGCGGGAGATTAGATGAGCAGTTCTTC

V: TRBV7-9
D: NA
J: TRBJ1-2
size: few
CDR3: CASSLARPGDGYTF
DNA: TGTGCCAGCAGCTTAGCGCGGCCAGGCGATGGCTACACCTTC

V: TRBV19
D: TRBD2
J: TRBJ2-7
size: NA
CDR3: CASSMNSGIGGEQYF
DNA: TGTGCCAGTAGTATGAATAGCGGGATAGGCGGCGAGCAGTACTTC

V: TRBV11-2
D: NA
J: TRBJ1-1
size: many
CDR3: CASSLEARGRAFF
DNA: TGTGCCAGCAGCTTAGAGGCCAGGGGTCGAGCTTTCTTT

V: TRBV7-9
D: NA
J: TRBJ2-1
size: many
CDR3: CASSLEDRGGNEQFF
DNA: TGTGCCAGCAGCTTAGAGGACAGAGGGGGCAATGAGCAGTTCTTC

V: TRBV20-1
D: NA
J: TRBJ1-1
size: NA
CDR3: CSARTFNTEAFF
DNA: TGCAGTGCTAGGACATTTAACACTGAAGCTTTCTTT

V: TRBV7-6
D: NA
J: TRBJ2-2
size: many
CDR3: CASSLLLGELFF
DNA: TGTGCCAGCAGCTTACTGCTCGGGGAGCTGTTTTTT

V: TRBV19
D: NA
J: TRBJ1-3
size: NA
CDR3: CASIAAAGNTIYF
DNA: TGTGCCAGTATCGCGGCAGCCGGAAACACCATATATTTT

V: TRBV7-3
D: TRBD2
J: TRBJ2-1
size: many
CDR3: CASSFGGAGGSYNEQFF
DNA: TGTGCCAGCAGCTTCGGGGGAGCGGGAGGTTCCTACAATGAGCAGTTCTTC

V: TRBV19
D: NA
J: TRBJ1-3
size: many
CDR3: CASSIWGDGSGNTIYF
DNA: TGTGCCAGTAGTATTTGGGGGGACGGCTCTGGAAACACCATATATTTT

V: TRBV24-1
D: NA
J: TRBJ1-1
size: few
CDR3: CATSVGVRAFF
DNA: TGTGCCACCAGTGTAGGGGTACGAGCTTTCTTT